This T cell receptor beta chain was sequenced in a study of T cell responses to AZD1222 COVID-19 vaccine. Study results and limitations: Unmutated variant regions reportedly attract nearly half of all spike-specific TCRs. Females made up more of the donors, who were largely white British, and clonal diversity may have come out too low. With two AZD1222 doses given, Spike-specific TCR breadth and depth both rose.

Only in-frame clones appear in the TCRdb table, and some are missing; sequencing was by immunoSEQ multiplex PCR. The sample yields 110,000 to 150,000 clones, roughly 90% seen once. The CDR3 has 14 amino acids. Germline V gives CDR1 ENHRY, CDR2 SYGVKD. V lost 2 bases and J lost 5, with 12 bases in between. Remarks on this clone: Its target is unknown.

The gene calls are TRBV10-3 and TRBJ1-1; D may be TRBD1 (5 bases). The sequencing here drew on peripheral blood, taken on day 0 of AZD1222 vaccination. This receptor was obtained from an adult in good health. CDR3 nucleotide sequence: TGTGCCATCAGTGAGGGGGGGAGTGTAACTGAAGCTTTCTTT. Encoded protein: CAISEGGSVTEAFF.